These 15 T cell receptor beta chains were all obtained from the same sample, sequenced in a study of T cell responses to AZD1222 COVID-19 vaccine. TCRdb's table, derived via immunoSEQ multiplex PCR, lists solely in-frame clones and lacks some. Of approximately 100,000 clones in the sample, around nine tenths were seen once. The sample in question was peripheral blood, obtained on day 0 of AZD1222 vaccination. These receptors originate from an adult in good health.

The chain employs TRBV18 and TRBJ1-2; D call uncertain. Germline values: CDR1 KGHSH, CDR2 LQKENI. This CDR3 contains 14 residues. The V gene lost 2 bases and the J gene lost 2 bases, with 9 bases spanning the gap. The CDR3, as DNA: TGTGCCAGCTCACCATATTCGGGAAACTATGGCTACACCTTC. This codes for CASSPYSGNYGYTF. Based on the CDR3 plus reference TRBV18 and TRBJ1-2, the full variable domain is NAGVMQNPRHLVRRRGQEARLRCSPMKGHSHVYWYRQLPEEGLKFMVYLQKENIIDESGMPKERFSAEFPKEGPSILRIQQVVRGDSAAYFCASSPYSGNYGYTFGSGTRLTVV.

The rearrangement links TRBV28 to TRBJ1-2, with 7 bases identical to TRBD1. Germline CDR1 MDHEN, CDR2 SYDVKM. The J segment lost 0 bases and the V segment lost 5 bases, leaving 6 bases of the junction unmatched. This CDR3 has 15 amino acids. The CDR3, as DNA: TGTGCCAGCAGTATTACAGGGGTACCTAACTATGGCTACACCTTC. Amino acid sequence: CASSITGVPNYGYTF.

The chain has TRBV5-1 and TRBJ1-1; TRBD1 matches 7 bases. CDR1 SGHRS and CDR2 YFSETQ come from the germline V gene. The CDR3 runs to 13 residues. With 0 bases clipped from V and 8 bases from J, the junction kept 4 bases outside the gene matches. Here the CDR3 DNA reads TGCGCCAGCAGCTTGGGACAGGGTGAAGAAGCTTTCTTT. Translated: CASSLGQGEEAFF. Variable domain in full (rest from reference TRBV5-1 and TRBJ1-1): KAGVTQTPRYLIKTRGQQVTLSCSPISGHRSVSWYQQTPGQGLQFLFEYFSETQRNKGNFPGRFSGRQFSNSRSEMNVSTLELGDSALYLCASSLGQGEEAFFGQGTRLTVV.

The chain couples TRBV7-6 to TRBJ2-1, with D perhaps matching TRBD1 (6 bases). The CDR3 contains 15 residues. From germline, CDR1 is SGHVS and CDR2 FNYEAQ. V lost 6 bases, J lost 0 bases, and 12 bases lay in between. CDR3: CASSRTASSYNEQFF. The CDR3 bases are TGTGCCAGCAGTAGGACAGCTAGCTCCTACAATGAGCAGTTCTTC. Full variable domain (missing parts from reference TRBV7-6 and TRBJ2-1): GAGVSQSPRYKVTKRGQDVALRCDPISGHVSLYWYRQALGQGPEFLTYFNYEAQQDKSGLPNDRFSAERPEGSISTLTIQRTEQRDSAMYRCASSRTASSYNEQFFGPGTRLTVL.

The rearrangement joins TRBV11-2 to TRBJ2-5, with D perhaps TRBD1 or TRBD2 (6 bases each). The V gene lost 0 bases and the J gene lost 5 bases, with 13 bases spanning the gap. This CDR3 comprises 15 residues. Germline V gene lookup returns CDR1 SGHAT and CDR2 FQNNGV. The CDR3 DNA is TGTGCCAGCAGCTTAGAAGGGGGGCTGAGGGAGACCCAGTACTTC. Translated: CASSLEGGLRETQYF.

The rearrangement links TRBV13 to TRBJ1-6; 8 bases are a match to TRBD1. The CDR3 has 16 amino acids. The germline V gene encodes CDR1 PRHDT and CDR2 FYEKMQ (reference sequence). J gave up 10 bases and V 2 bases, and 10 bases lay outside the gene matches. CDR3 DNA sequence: TGTGCCAGCAGCTTACTAACGGACAGGGTGCAATCACCCCTCCACTTT. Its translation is CASSLLTDRVQSPLHF.

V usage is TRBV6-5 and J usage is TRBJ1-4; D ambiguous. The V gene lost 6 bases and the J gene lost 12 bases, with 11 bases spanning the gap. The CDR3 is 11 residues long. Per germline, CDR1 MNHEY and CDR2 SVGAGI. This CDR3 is CASREDEELFF. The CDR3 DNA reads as TGTGCCAGCAGGGAGGACGAAGAACTGTTTTTT.

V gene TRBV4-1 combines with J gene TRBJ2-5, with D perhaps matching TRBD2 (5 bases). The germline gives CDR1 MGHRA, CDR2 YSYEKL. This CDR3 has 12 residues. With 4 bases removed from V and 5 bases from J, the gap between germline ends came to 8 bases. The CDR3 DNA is TGCGCCAGCAGCCTCCGCGGGGAGACCCAGTACTTC. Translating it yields CASSLRGETQYF.

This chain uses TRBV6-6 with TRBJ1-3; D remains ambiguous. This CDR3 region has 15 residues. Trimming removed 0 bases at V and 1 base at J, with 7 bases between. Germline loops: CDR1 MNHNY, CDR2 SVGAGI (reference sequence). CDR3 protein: CASSYSGGSGNTIYF. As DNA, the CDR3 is TGTGCCAGCAGTTACTCAGGAGGATCTGGAAACACCATATATTTT.

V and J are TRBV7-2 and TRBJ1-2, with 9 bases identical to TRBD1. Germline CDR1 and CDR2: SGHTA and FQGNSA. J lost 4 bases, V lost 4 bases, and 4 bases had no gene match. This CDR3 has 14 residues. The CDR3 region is CASSSGTGSYGYTF. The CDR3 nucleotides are TGTGCCAGCAGCTCCGGGACAGGGAGCTATGGCTACACCTTC.

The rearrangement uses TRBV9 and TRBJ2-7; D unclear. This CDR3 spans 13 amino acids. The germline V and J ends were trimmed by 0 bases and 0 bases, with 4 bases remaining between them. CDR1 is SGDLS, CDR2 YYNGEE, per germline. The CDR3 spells CASSVGDSYEQYF. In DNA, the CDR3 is TGTGCCAGCAGCGTAGGAGACTCCTACGAGCAGTACTTC.

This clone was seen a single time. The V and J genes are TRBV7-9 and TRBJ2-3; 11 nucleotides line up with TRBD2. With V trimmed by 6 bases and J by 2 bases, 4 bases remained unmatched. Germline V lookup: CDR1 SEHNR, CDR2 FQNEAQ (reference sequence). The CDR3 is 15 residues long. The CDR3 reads CASRRLAGHTDTQYF. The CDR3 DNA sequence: TGTGCCAGCAGGAGACTAGCGGGGCACACAGATACGCAGTATTTT.

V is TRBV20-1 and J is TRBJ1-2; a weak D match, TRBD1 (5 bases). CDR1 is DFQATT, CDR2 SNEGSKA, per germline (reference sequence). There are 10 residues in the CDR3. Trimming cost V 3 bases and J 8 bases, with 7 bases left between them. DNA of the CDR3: TGCAGTGCTAGGGGGGTCGGCTACACCTTC. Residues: CSARGVGYTF.

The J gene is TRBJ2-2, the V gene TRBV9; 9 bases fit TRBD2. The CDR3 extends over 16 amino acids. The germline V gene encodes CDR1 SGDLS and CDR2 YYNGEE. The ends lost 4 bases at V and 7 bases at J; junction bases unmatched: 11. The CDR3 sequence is CASSPSGGGAGGELFF. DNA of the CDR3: TGTGCCAGCAGCCCGAGCGGCGGGGGGGCCGGCGGGGAGCTGTTTTTT.

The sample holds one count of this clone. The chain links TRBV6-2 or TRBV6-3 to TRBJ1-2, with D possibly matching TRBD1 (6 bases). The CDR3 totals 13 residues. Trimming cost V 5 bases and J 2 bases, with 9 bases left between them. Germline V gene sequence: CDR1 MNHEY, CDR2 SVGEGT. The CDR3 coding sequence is TGTGCCAGCAGTCAGGACAGAAACTATGGCTACACCTTC. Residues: CASSQDRNYGYTF.